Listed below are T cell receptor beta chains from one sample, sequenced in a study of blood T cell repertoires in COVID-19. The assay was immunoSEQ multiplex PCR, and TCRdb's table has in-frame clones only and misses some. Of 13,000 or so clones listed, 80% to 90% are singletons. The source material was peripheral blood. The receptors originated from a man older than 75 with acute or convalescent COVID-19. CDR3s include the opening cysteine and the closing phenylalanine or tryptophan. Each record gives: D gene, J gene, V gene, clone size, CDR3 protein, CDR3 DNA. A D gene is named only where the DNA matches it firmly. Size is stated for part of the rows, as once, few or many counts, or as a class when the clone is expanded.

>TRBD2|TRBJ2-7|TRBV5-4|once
CASSIWGLAGVSAREQYF
TGTGCCAGCAGTATCTGGGGACTAGCGGGAGTCTCAGCGAGGGAGCAGTACTTC
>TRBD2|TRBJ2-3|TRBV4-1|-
CASSQDPRSGESTDTQYF
TGCGCCAGCAGCCAAGACCCCCGTAGCGGGGAAAGCACAGATACGCAGTATTTT
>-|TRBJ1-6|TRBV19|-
CASSHPRAGLFYNSPLHF
TGTGCCAGTAGCCACCCAAGGGCAGGGCTCTTCTATAATTCACCCCTCCACTTT
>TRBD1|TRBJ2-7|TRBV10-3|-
CAISDRTGGTYEQYF
TGTGCCATCAGTGACCGGACAGGGGGGACCTACGAGCAGTACTTC
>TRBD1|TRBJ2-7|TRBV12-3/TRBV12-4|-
CASSRTGANEQYF
TGTGCCAGCAGTCGGACAGGGGCGAACGAGCAGTACTTC
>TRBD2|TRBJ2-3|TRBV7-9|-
CASSTTSGSTDTQYF
TGTGCCAGCAGCACAACTAGCGGGAGTACAGATACGCAGTATTTT
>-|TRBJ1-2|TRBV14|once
CASSQEGRGSYGYTF
TGTGCCAGCAGCCAAGAGGGGCGCGGTAGTTATGGCTACACCTTC
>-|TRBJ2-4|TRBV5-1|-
CASHQTAAHIQYF
TGCGCCAGCCACCAAACCGCGGCGCACATTCAGTACTTC
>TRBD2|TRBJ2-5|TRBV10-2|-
CASSESGGSGVLWETQYF
TGCGCCAGCAGTGAGTCGGGCGGGAGCGGGGTATTATGGGAGACCCAGTACTTC
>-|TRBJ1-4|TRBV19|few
CASSIGGHKLFF
TGTGCCAGTAGTATAGGGGGACATAAACTGTTTTTT
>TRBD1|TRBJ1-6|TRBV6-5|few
CASSYSATGLNSPLHF
TGTGCCAGCAGTTACTCGGCGACAGGGCTCAATTCACCCCTCCACTTT
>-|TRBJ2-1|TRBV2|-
CASSELRGAYNEQFF
TGTGCCAGCAGTGAATTACGGGGGGCATACAATGAGCAGTTCTTC
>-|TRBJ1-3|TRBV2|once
CASSEQGTPGNTIYF
TGTGCCAGCAGTGAGCAGGGAACACCCGGAAACACCATATATTTT
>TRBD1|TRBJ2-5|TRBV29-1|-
CSVVGTGRETQYF
TGCAGCGTTGTAGGGACAGGGAGAGAGACCCAGTACTTC
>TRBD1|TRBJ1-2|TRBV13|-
CASSLGQGGYGYTF
TGTGCCAGCAGCTTGGGACAGGGGGGATATGGCTACACCTTC
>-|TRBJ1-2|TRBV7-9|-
CASSALSELNYGYTF
TGTGCCAGCAGCGCCCTTTCTGAACTCAACTATGGCTACACCTTC
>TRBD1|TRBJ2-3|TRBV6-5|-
CASTDRGNQGDTQYF
TGTGCCAGCACCGACAGGGGGAACCAGGGAGATACGCAGTATTTT
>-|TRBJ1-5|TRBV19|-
CATDPGTLNQPQHF
TGTGCCACCGATCCCGGGACACTAAATCAGCCCCAGCATTTT
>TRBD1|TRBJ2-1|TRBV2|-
CASKTGTEDNEQFF
TGTGCCAGCAAGACCGGGACAGAGGACAATGAGCAGTTCTTC
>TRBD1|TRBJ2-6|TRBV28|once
CASIGTGAGANVLTF
TGTGCCAGCATCGGGACAGGGGCTGGGGCCAACGTCCTGACTTTC
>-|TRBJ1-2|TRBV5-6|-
CASSLYGGQGLYGYTF
TGTGCCAGCAGCTTGTACGGCGGGCAGGGGCTCTATGGCTACACCTTC
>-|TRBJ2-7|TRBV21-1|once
CASSTAGLAGGRNPYEQYF
TGTGCCAGCAGCACCGCCGGCCTAGCGGGAGGACGTAACCCCTACGAGCAGTACTTC
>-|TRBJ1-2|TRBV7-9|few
CASSLEGVYGYTF
TGTGCCAGCAGCTTAGAGGGAGTCTATGGCTACACCTTC
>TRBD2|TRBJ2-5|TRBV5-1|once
CASSLVGLAGTETQYF
TGCGCCAGCAGCTTAGTGGGTCTAGCGGGGACGGAGACCCAGTACTTC
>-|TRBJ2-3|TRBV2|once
CASSINTDTQYF
TGTGCCAGCAGTATAAACACAGATACGCAGTATTTT
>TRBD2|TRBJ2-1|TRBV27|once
CASSFDLAGSYNEQFF
TGTGCCAGCAGTTTTGACCTAGCGGGCTCCTACAATGAGCAGTTCTTC
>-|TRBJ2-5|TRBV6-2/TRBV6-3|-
CASSPQRRAGPQETQYF
TGTGCCAGCAGCCCCCAGCGGCGGGCGGGCCCTCAAGAGACCCAGTACTTC
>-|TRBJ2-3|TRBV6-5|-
CANGAGLTDTQYF
TGTGCCAACGGGGCGGGACTCACAGATACGCAGTATTTT
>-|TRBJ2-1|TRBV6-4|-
CASSDSVSGVFDEQFF
TGTGCCAGCAGTGACTCGGTTAGCGGAGTCTTTGATGAGCAGTTCTTC
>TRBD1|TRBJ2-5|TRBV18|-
CASSHGQGAETQYF
TGTGCCAGCTCACACGGACAGGGGGCAGAGACCCAGTACTTC
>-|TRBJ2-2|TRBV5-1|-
CASSLVRVGELFF
TGCGCCAGCAGCTTGGTACGAGTCGGGGAGCTGTTTTTT
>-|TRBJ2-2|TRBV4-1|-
CASSQNRKGITNTGELFF
TGCGCCAGCAGCCAAAATCGGAAGGGGATTACGAACACCGGGGAGCTGTTTTTT
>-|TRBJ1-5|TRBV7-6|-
CASSPSGTRNQPQHF
TGTGCCAGCAGCCCCTCCGGGACAAGAAATCAGCCCCAGCATTTT
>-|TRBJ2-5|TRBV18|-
CASSRRDSLETQYF
TGTGCCAGCTCACGAAGGGACTCCTTAGAGACCCAGTACTTC
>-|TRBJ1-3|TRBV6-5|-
CASSGQYSGNTIYF
TGTGCCAGCAGCGGACAGTACTCTGGAAACACCATATATTTT
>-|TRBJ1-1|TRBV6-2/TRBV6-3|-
CASSPQALTEAFF
TGTGCCAGCAGCCCACAGGCTCTCACTGAAGCTTTCTTT
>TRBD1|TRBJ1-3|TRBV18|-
CASSGQGGPDTIYF
TGTGCCAGCTCGGGACAGGGGGGCCCGGACACCATATATTTT
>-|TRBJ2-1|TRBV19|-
CASGESGSYNEQFF
TGTGCCAGTGGGGAGTCGGGCTCCTACAATGAGCAGTTCTTC
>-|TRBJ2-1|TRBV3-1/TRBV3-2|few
CASSHLSLEQFF
TGTGCCAGCAGCCACCTGAGCTTGGAGCAGTTCTTC
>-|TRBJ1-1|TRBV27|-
CASSSPGQGSRNTEAFF
TGTGCCAGCAGTTCCCCTGGGCAGGGGAGTCGGAACACTGAAGCTTTCTTT
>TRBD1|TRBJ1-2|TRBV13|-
CASSLGTGANYGYTF
TGTGCCAGCAGCCTAGGGACAGGGGCTAACTATGGCTACACCTTC
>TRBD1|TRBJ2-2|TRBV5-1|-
CASSRDRPGEELFF
TGCGCCAGCAGCCGGGACAGGCCTGGCGAGGAGCTGTTTTTT
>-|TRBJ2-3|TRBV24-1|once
CATGATTDTQYF
TGTGCCACAGGGGCGACGACAGATACGCAGTATTTT
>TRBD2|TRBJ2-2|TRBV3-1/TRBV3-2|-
CASSQVWNSASGVRTGELFF
TGTGCCAGCAGCCAAGTTTGGAATAGTGCTAGCGGGGTCCGGACCGGGGAGCTGTTTTTT
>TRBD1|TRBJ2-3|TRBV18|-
CASTQGTGDTDTQYF
TGTGCCAGCACCCAGGGGACAGGGGACACAGATACGCAGTATTTT
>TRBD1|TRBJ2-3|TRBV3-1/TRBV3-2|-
CASSQVRGRTDTQYF
TGTGCCAGCAGCCAAGTGAGGGGGCGCACAGATACGCAGTATTTT
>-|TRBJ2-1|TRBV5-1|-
CASTPGGSYNEQFF
TGCGCCAGCACTCCCGGAGGTTCCTACAATGAGCAGTTCTTC
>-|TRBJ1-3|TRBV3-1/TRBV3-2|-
CASSSLPGNTIYF
TGTGCCAGCAGCTCGCTACCCGGAAACACCATATATTTT
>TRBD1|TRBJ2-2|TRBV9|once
CASSAPGGTGELFF
TGTGCCAGCAGCGCCCCAGGGGGTACCGGGGAGCTGTTTTTT
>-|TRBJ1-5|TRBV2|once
CASSGGVGQPQHF
TGTGCCAGCAGTGGCGGGGTAGGCCAGCCCCAGCATTTT